Sequencing of this T cell receptor beta chain was carried out in a study of T cell repertoires in cytomegalovirus infection. Across the study: Public TCR beta signatures provided an indication of both CMV infection and a matching HLA type. Study-wide points: CMV-specific TCR beta clonotypes restricted by HLA-C dominated the ex vivo response.

The table lists this clonotype with a few counts. The target antigen is unknown. Germline V CDR1 and CDR2: MNHNS, SASEGT. The CDR3 spans 15 residues. V shed 3 bases, J shed 2 bases, and the junction held 5 bases outside the gene matches. TCRdb passed the reads through MiXCR, listing each CDR3 protein once. The data contain some 920,000 distinct CDR3 sequences, around 32% of them singletons. Sequencing was performed on cultured CD8+ T cells from PBMCs, taken from culture after CMV antigen stimulation. The receptor was derived from a human donor in good health (CMV status not recorded). Some clones in this sample may be carry-over from other donors' samples. This chain links TRBV6-1 with TRBJ2-7; 9 bases line up with TRBD2. CDR3 loop: CASSDRRGGAYEQYF. The CDR3 DNA sequence: TGTGCCAGCAGTGATAGGCGGGGGGGGGCCTACGAGCAGTACTTC.